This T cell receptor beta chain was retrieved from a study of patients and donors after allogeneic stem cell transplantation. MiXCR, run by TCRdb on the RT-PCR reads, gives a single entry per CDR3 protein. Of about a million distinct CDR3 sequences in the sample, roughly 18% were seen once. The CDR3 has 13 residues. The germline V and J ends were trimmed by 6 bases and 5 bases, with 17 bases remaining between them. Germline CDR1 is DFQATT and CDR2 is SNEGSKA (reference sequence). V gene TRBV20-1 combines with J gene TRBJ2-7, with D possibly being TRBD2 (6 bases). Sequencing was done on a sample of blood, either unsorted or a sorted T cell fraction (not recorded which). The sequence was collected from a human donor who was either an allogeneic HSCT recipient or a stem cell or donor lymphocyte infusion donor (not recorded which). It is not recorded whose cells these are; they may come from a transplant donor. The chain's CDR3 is CSASGLREHEQYF. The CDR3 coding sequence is TGCAGTGCCAGCGGGCTGCGGGAACACGAGCAGTACTTC.